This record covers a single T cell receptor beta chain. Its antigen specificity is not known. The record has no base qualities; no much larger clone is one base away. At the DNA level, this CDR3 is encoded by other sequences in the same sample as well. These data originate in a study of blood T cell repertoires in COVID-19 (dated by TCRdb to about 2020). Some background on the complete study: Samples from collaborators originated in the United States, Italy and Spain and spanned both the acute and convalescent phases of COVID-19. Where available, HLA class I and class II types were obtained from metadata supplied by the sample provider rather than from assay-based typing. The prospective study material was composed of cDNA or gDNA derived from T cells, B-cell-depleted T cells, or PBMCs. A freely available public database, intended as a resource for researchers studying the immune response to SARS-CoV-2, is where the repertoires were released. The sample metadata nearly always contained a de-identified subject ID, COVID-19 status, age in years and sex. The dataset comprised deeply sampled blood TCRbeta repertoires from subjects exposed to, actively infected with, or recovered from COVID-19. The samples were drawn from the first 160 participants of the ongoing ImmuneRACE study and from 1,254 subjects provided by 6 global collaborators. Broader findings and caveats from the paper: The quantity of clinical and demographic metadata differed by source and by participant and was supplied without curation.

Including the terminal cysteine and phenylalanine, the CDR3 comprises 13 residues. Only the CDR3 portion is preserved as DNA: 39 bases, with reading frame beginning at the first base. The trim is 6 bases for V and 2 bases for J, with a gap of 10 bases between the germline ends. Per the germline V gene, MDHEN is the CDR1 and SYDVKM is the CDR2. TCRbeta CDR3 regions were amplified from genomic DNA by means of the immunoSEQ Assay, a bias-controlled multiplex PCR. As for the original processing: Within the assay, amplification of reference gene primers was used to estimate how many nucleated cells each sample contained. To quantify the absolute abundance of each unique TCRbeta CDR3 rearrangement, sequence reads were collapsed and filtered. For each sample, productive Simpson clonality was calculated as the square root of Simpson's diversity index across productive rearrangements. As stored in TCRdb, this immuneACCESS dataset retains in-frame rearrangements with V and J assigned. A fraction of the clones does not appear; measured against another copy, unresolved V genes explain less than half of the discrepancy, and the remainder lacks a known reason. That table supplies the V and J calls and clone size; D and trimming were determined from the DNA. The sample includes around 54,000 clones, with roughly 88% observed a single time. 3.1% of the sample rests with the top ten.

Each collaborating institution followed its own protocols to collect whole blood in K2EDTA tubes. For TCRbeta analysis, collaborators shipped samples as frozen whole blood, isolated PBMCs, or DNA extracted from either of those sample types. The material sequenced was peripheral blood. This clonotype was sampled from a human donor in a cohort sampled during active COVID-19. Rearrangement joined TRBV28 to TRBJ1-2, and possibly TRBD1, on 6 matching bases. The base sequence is TGTGCCAGCAGCCTCGGACAGAACTATGGCTACACCTTC. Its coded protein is CASSLGQNYGYTF.